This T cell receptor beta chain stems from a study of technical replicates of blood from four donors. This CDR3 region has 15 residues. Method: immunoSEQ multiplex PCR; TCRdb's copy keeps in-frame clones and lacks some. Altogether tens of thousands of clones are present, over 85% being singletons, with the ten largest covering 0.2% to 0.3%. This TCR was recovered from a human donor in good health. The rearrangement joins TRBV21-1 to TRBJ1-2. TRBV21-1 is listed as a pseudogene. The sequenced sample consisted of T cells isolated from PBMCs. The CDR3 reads CASPRFGSSNYGYTF. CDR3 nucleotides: TGTGCCAGCCCTCGGTTTGGGAGCTCTAACTATGGCTACACCTTC.